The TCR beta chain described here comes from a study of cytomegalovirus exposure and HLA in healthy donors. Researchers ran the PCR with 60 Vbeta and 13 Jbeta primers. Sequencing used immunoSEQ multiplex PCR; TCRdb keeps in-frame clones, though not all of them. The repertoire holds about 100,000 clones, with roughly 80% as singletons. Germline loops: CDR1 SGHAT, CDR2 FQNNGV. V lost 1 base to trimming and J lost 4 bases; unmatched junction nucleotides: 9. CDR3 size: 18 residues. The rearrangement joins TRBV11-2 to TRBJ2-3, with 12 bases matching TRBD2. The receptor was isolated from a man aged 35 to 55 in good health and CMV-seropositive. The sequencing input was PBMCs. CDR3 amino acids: CASSLVPSGGGGPDTQYF. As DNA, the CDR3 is TGTGCCAGCAGCTTAGTACCTAGCGGGGGGGGTGGTCCAGATACGCAGTATTTT. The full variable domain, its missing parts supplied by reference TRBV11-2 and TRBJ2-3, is EAGVAQSPRYKIIEKRQSVAFWCNPISGHATLYWYQQILGQGPKLLIQFQNNGVVDDSQLPKDRFSAERLKGVDSTLKIQPAKLEDSAVYLCASSLVPSGGGGPDTQYFGPGTRLTVL.